Given below is one TCR beta chain in context. The CDR3 sequence is 14 residues long. CDR1 is MNHEY, CDR2 SVGAGI, per germline. Germline trimming cut 2 bases from V and 7 bases from J; bases unmatched to any gene: 4. How the authors handled the data: Scientists estimated how many nucleated cells there were by amplifying reference gene primers. This table comes from immunoSEQ multiplex PCR, and its TCRdb copy is limited to in-frame clones, with some not included. From that table come the V and J calls and clone size; the DNA was used to work out D and trimming. Of about 260,000 clones listed, around 90% were seen once; the top ten hold 2% to 2.5%. The data derive from a study of blood T cell repertoires in COVID-19. Overall study context: COVID-19 samples from acute and convalescent phases originated in the United States, Italy and Spain. Sources were T cells, B-cell-depleted T cells, or PBMCs; the material itself was cDNA or gDNA.

This rearrangement joins TRBV6-5 to TRBJ1-4, with 7 nucleotides matching TRBD1. The sequence was obtained from a woman between 45 and 60 years old who had recovered from COVID-19. The sequencing sample was made of peripheral blood. CDR3 region: CASSYKGAREKLFF. The CDR3 coding sequence is TGTGCCAGCAGTTACAAGGGGGCGCGTGAAAAACTGTTTTTT.